This T cell receptor beta chain comes out of a study of cytomegalovirus exposure and HLA in healthy donors. Trimming cost V 1 base and J 0 bases, with 13 bases left between them. The CDR3 loop spans 16 amino acids. Germline V CDR1 and CDR2: GTSNPN, SVGIG (reference sequence). Each donor's status was that of a healthy bone marrow donor. PCR involved 60 Vbeta and 13 Jbeta primers. Generated by immunoSEQ multiplex PCR, the TCRdb table keeps only in-frame clones and is missing some. This sample has 100,000 to 150,000 clones; roughly 79% occur once, and the top ten carry approximately 1.6%. Sequencing was performed on PBMCs. The genes are TRBV30 and TRBJ1-3; no definite D call. This TCR was sampled from a woman under 30 in good health and CMV-seronegative. The CDR3 sequence: CAWSGTGSYSGNTIYF. CDR3 DNA: TGTGCCTGGAGTGGTACCGGGTCCTACTCTGGAAACACCATATATTTT.